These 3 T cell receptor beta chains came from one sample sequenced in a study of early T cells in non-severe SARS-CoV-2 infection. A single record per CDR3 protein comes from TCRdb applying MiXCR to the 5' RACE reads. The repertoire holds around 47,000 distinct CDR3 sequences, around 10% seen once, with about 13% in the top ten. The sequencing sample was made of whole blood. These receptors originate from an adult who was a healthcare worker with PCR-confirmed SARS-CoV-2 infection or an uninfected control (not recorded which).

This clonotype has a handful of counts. This CDR3 is CASSERAYPGYTF. CDR3 coding DNA: TGTGCCAGCAGTGAAAGGGCTTATCCTGGCTACACCTTC. The chain recombines TRBV25-1 with TRBJ1-2, with unresolved D. CDR3 length equals 13 residues. The germline gives CDR1 MGHDK, CDR2 SYGVNS. Trimming removed 2 bases from V and 7 bases from J, with 11 bases in between.

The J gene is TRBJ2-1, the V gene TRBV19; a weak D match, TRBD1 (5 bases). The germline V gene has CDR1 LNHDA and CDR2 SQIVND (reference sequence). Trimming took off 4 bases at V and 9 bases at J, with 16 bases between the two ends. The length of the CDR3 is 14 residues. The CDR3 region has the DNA TGTGCCAGTAGTACCCAATCCCGACAGACTGAGCAGTTCTTC. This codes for CASSTQSRQTEQFF.

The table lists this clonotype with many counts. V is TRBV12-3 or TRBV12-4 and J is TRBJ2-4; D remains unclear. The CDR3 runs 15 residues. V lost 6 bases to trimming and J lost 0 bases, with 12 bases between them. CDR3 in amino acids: CASSPTSIAKNIQYF. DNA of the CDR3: TGTGCCAGCAGCCCGACATCGATAGCCAAAAACATTCAGTACTTC.